This T cell receptor (beta chain) is from a study of blood T cell repertoires in COVID-19 (dated by TCRdb to the early 2020s). Background on the whole study: Collaborator samples came from the United States, Italy and Spain and covered acute and convalescent phases of COVID-19. The prospective study material was composed of cDNA or gDNA derived from T cells, B-cell-depleted T cells, or PBMCs. Subjects who had been exposed to COVID-19, were actively infected with it, or had recovered from it provided the deeply sampled blood TCRbeta repertoires that made up the dataset. A freely available public database, intended as a resource for researchers studying the immune response to SARS-CoV-2, is where the repertoires were released. The samples were drawn from two sources: the first 160 participants of the ongoing ImmuneRACE study, and fewer than 1,500 subjects contributed by 6 global collaborators. Nearly every sample came with metadata listing a de-identified subject ID, COVID-19 status, age in years and sex. HLA class I and class II types, where available, came from metadata supplied by the sample provider rather than from assay-based typing.

Each collaborating institution followed its own protocols to collect whole blood in K2EDTA tubes. For TCRbeta analysis, collaborators shipped samples as frozen whole blood, isolated PBMCs, or DNA extracted from either of those sample types. The table lists this clone with a few counts. No antigen is known for it. The record has no base qualities; no much larger clone is one base away. The CDR3 spans 15 residues, from the cysteine through the phenylalanine. Of all the DNA, just the CDR3 is kept, 45 bases in frame from base 1. Trimming accounts for 2 bases at V and 0 bases at J, while the number of junction bases matched to no gene is 3. CDR1 SGHRS and CDR2 YFSETQ were looked up in the germline V gene. General study outcomes and caveats: The amount of clinical and demographic metadata varied by source and participant and was provided uncurated.

TCRbeta CDR3 regions were amplified from genomic DNA by means of the immunoSEQ Assay, a bias-controlled multiplex PCR. The study's processing was this. Within the assay, amplification of reference gene primers was used to estimate how many nucleated cells each sample contained. To quantify the absolute abundance of each unique TCRbeta CDR3 rearrangement, sequence reads were collapsed and filtered. For each sample, productive Simpson clonality was calculated as the square root of Simpson's diversity index over productive rearrangements. The clones in this table, taken by TCRdb from immuneACCESS, are in-frame only. Not every clone is retained; where verified, under half of the shortfall comes from an unresolved V gene, and the cause of the rest is unknown. V, J and clone size are taken as reported in that table, and D and trimming were inferred from the DNA itself. Present in this sample are about 150,000 clones, roughly 84% of which were seen just once. The ten largest account for roughly 2% of the sample.

Sequencing was done on a sample of peripheral blood. The TCR originated in a man in his 70s with acute or convalescent COVID-19. In this chain, TRBV5-1 is recombined with TRBJ2-3; TRBD1 lines up with 7 middle nucleotides. The DNA sequence follows: TGCGCCAGCAGCTTTACAGGGGACAGCACAGATACGCAGTATTTT. Its translation is CASSFTGDSTDTQYF.